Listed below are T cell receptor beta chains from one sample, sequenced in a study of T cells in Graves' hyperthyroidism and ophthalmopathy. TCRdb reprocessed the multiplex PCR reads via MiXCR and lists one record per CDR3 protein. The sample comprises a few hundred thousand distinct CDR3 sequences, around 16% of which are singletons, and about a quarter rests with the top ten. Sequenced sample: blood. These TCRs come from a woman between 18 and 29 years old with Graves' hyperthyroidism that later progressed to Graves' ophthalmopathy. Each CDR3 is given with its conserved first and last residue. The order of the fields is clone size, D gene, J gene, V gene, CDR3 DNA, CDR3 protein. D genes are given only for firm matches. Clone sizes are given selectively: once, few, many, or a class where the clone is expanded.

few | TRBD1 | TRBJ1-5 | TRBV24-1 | TGTGCCACCAATGATGGAAGGCGGACAGGGAGGGATCAGCCCCAGCATTTT | CATNDGRRTGRDQPQHF
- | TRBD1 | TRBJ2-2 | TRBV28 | TGTGCCAGCAGTTTAAGTGTGATGAGGACAGGGAACACCGGGGAGCTGTTTTTT | CASSLSVMRTGNTGELFF
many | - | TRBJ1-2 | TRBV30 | TGTGCCTGGACGGGGGACTCCCTTAACTATGGCTACACCTTC | CAWTGDSLNYGYTF
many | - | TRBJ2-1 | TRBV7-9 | TGTGCCAGCAGCCGGACGGGCAGCTCCTACAATGAGCAGTTCTTC | CASSRTGSSYNEQFF
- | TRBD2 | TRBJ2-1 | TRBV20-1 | TGCAGTGCTAAACTAGCGGGAGGCCCAAGGGGAAACTACAATGAGCAGTTCTTC | CSAKLAGGPRGNYNEQFF
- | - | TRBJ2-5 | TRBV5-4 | TGTGCCAGCAGCTTGGAGGGGAGTAGGTTCCAAGAGACCCAGTACTTC | CASSLEGSRFQETQYF
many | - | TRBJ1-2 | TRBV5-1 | TGCGCCAGCAGCTTGCGACAGACTAACTATGGCTACACCTTC | CASSLRQTNYGYTF
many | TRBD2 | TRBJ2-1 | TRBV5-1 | TGCGCCAGCAGCTTCGCCGGGACTAGCGGGAGTATCGGCAATGAGCAGTTCTTC | CASSFAGTSGSIGNEQFF
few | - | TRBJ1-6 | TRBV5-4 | TGTGCCAGCAGTGCAGGCGTCTCCTATAATTCACCCCTCCACTTT | CASSAGVSYNSPLHF
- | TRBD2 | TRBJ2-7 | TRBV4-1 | TGCGCCAGCAGCCAGCGGACTAGCGGCTCCTACGAGCAGTACTTC | CASSQRTSGSYEQYF
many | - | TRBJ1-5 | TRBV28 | TGTGCCAGCAGTTTAGGGACCGACTCAATTAATCAGCCCCAGCATTTT | CASSLGTDSINQPQHF
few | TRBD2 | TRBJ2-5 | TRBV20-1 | TGCAGTGCTAGAGGACTAGCCTATGAGACCCAGTACTTC | CSARGLAYETQYF
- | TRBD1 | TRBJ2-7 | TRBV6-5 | TGTGCCAGCAGTTACGGGGACAGGGCCTACGAGCAGTACTTC | CASSYGDRAYEQYF
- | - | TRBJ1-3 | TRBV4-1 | TGCGCCAGCAGCCCGCAGGGTTTTGGAAACACCATATATTTT | CASSPQGFGNTIYF
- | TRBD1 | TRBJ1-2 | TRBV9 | TGTGCCAGCAGTTTGTCACTGGACAGGGGTATTGATGGCTACACCTTC | CASSLSLDRGIDGYTF
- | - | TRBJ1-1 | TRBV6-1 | TGTGCCAGCAGCCGGGACAAATTGAACACTGAAGCTTTCTTT | CASSRDKLNTEAFF
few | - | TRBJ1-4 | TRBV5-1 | TGCGCCAGCAGCTTGGGAGTCCGGGGGCGCGGTGAAAAACTGTTTTTT | CASSLGVRGRGEKLFF
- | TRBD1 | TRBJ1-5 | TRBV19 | TGTGCCAGTAGTTCCCGACAGGGGGCTGACAATCAGCCCCAGCATTTT | CASSSRQGADNQPQHF
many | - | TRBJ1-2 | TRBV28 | TGTGCCAGCAGCGCCGGGCCCCTGGATGGCTACACCTTC | CASSAGPLDGYTF
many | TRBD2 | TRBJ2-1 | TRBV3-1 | TGTGCCAGCAGCCAAGAGTCCTTTAAGATAGCGGGAGGCAATGAGCAGTTCTTC | CASSQESFKIAGGNEQFF
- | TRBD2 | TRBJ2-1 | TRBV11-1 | TGTGCCAGCAGAGACACTAGCGGGGGATACAATGAGCAGTTCTTC | CASRDTSGGYNEQFF
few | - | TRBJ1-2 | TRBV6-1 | TGTGCCAGCAGGACCCAGGGTTCAAACTATGGCTACACCTTC | CASRTQGSNYGYTF
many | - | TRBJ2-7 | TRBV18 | TGTGCCAGCTCACCAAGACAGGCCGACTACGAGCAGTACTTC | CASSPRQADYEQYF
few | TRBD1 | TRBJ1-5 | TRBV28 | TGTGCCAGCAGTTTCACAGGGGTTGGCAATCAGCCCCAGCATTTT | CASSFTGVGNQPQHF
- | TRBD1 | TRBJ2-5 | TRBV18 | TGTGCCAGCTCACCACCGACAGGGAAAGAGACCCAGTACTTC | CASSPPTGKETQYF
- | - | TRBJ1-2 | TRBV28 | TGTGCCAGCAGTTTAAGACAGTATGGCTACACCTTC | CASSLRQYGYTF
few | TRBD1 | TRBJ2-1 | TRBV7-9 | TGTGCCAGCAGCTTATCGACAGGGACCAATGAGCAGTTCTTC | CASSLSTGTNEQFF
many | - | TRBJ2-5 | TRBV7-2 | TGTGCCAGCAGCTTAGGAGGGGGTGGACAAGAGACCCAGTACTTC | CASSLGGGGQETQYF
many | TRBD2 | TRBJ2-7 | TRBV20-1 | TGCAGTGCTAGGGTTGCTAGCGGGGTATACGAGCAGTACTTC | CSARVASGVYEQYF
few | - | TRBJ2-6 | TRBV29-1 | TGCAGCGTTGAGGGGGTTGGGGTAGGTGTGGGTGACTCTGGGGCCAACGTCCTGACTTTC | CSVEGVGVGVGDSGANVLTF
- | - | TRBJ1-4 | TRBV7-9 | TGTGCCAGCAGCTTAGATCTGGGGCGTGAAAAACTGTTTTTT | CASSLDLGREKLFF
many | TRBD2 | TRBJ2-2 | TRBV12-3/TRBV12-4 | TGTGCAACCCAGCGGGAGGTGAACACCGGGGAGCTGTTTTTT | CATQREVNTGELFF
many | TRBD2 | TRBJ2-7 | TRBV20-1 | TGCAGTGCTCCTAGCGGGAGGGCGACCTACGAGCAGTACTTC | CSAPSGRATYEQYF
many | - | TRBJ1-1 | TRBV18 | TGTGCCAGCTCACCACCGAGGGGCGGGGGCACTGAAGCTTTCTTT | CASSPPRGGGTEAFF
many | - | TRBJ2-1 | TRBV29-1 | TGCAGCTCACGGGTAGGGACCCCCTACAATGAGCAGTTCTTC | CSSRVGTPYNEQFF